Listed below are T cell receptor beta chains from one sample, sequenced in a study of cytomegalovirus exposure and HLA in healthy donors. The data were produced by immunoSEQ multiplex PCR, yet TCRdb's version contains in-frame clones alone and is incomplete. The data contain about 180,000 clones, approximately 82% of them seen just once; the ten biggest clones take up around 1.2%. Sequencing input: PBMCs. The receptors originated from a girl aged 2-10 years in good health and CMV-seropositive. Each CDR3 is given with its conserved first and last residue. Fields, in order: CDR3 protein, clone size, V gene. Clone size is shown for a subset of rows, as once, few, many or a class of expanded clone.

CDR3: CASSLIEGSPLHF
size: NA
V: TRBV7-9

CDR3: CASSIKPGTASSGNTIYF
size: NA
V: TRBV19

CDR3: CASSFGGDIPAREQYF
size: once
V: TRBV27

CDR3: CAWSVRQRGNTIYF
size: NA
V: TRBV30

CDR3: CASSASGQGGYEQYF
size: NA
V: TRBV9

CDR3: CASSLEQGAKTNYGYTF
size: NA
V: TRBV7-9

CDR3: CASGARGGYEQYF
size: NA
V: TRBV12-5

CDR3: CASRFGGASNQPQHF
size: few
V: TRBV19

CDR3: CASSIGRDYEQYF
size: NA
V: TRBV19

CDR3: CASSYSTGGYGYTF
size: NA
V: TRBV6-5

CDR3: CASSQSRPPGGNEKLFF
size: NA
V: TRBV23-1

CDR3: CASIGSSEGDYEQYF
size: NA
V: TRBV6-5

CDR3: CASSFYKGKDTQYF
size: once
V: TRBV7-8

CDR3: CASSLVPGLAGDRSGELFF
size: NA
V: TRBV11-3

CDR3: CASSPPGSYEQYF
size: NA
V: TRBV5-1

CDR3: CASSESSTSTDTQYF
size: NA
V: TRBV6-1

CDR3: CASSSPLGQGGYTGELFF
size: NA
V: TRBV7-8

CDR3: CASTEKANVLTF
size: few
V: TRBV6-5